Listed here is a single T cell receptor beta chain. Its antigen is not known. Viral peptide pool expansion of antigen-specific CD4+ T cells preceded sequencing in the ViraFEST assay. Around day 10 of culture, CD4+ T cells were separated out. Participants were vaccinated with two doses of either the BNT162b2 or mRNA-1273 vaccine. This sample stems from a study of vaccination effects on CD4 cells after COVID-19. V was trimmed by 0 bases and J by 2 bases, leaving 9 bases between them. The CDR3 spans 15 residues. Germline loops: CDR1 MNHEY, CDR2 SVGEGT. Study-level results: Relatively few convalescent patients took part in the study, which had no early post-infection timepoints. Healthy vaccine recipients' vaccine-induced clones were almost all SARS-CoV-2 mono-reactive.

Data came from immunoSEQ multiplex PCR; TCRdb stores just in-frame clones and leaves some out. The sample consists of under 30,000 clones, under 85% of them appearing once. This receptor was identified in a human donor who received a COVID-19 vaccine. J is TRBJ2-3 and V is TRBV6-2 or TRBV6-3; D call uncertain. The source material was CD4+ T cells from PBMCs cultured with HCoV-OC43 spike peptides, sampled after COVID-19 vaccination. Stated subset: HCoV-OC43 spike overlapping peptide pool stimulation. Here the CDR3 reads CASSYSNPLTDTQYF. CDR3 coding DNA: TGTGCCAGCAGTTACTCGAACCCCCTCACAGATACGCAGTATTTT.